Described below is a single T cell receptor (beta chain) sequence and its context. These data originate in a study of blood T cell repertoires in COVID-19. Overall study: There were acute and convalescent COVID-19 samples, and they came from the United States, Italy and Spain. PBMCs, B-cell-depleted T cells, or T cells provided the cDNA or gDNA that made up the material.

In the original workflow: Reference gene primer amplification gave nucleated cell count estimates. Measured with immunoSEQ multiplex PCR; TCRdb has only the in-frame clones, and not every one. Clonal size and the V and J genes are those of that table, whereas D and trimming came from the DNA. The sample comprises some 110,000 clones, under 90% of which are singletons, and approximately 40% rests with the top ten. Germline CDR1 and CDR2: MNHEY and SVGAGI. This CDR3 region has 14 residues. Losses at the gene ends were 6 bases for V and 8 bases for J; bases not matched to a gene: 9. The chain links TRBV6-5 to TRBJ1-2; TRBD1 aligns across 10 bases. This sequence was found in a man older than 75 with acute or convalescent COVID-19. The sequencing sample was made of peripheral blood. DNA for the CDR3: TGTGCCAGCAGGGCTAGACAGGGGGCGGGAGGCTACACCTTC. Translating gives CASRARQGAGGYTF.